One and the same sample provided the 17 T cell receptor beta chains below, sequenced in a study of low-dose radiotherapy and immunotherapy resistance in tumors. Time point specified: before trial treatment. TRAV and TRBV primers primed cDNA for both TCRalpha and TCRbeta. Amplification of TCRs used a constant-region primer and V-primer adapter for around 20 PCR cycles. One entry per CDR3 protein, called by TCRdb with MiXCR from the reads. Among tens of thousands of distinct CDR3 sequences listed, roughly a sixth were seen once. Sequences were derived from PBMCs, sampled before treatment. The receptors were gathered from a male donor with prostate cancer.

This clonotype was observed at least ten times. V gene TRBV29-1 combines with J gene TRBJ1-3, with D tentatively TRBD1 (5 bases). The CDR3 contains 13 residues. Trimming shortened V by 7 bases and J by 2 bases, and 12 bases separated the two germline ends. Looked up from germline, CDR1 is SQVTM and CDR2 is ANQGSEA. The CDR3: CSGLQAPGNTIYF. DNA for the CDR3: TGCAGCGGGCTACAGGCACCTGGAAACACCATATATTTT. The complete variable domain, with remaining parts taken from reference TRBV29-1 and TRBJ1-3, reads SAVISQKPSRDICQRGTSLTIQCQVDSQVTMMFWYRQQPGQSLTLIATANQGSEATYESGFVIDKFPISRPNLTFSTLTVSNMSPEDSSIYLCSGLQAPGNTIYFGEGSWLTVV.

At least ten counts were recorded for this clonotype. The V call is TRBV20-1, the J call TRBJ2-7, with D possibly matching TRBD2 (6 bases). V lost 5 bases and J lost 2, with 16 bases in between. The CDR3 loop spans 14 amino acids. Germline V CDR1 and CDR2: DFQATT, SNEGSKA (reference sequence). In DNA form, the CDR3 reads TGCAGTGCTGGAGGGGTAGGACTACCCTACGAGCAGTACTTC. This translates into CSAGGVGLPYEQYF.

In its sample, this clonotype was seen many times. This chain connects TRBV29-1 to TRBJ2-3; D is unresolved. The V gene's germline CDR1 is SQVTM and CDR2 ANQGSEA. There are 13 residues in the CDR3. V lost 6 bases and J 2 bases, leaving 12 bases between the germline ends. The CDR3, as DNA: TGCAGCGTCTTCAGTCCCGACACAGATACGCAGTATTTT. Protein product: CSVFSPDTDTQYF.

This clonotype occurred many times. The rearrangement links TRBV29-1 to TRBJ1-4; TRBD1 might be the D (5 bases). This CDR3 region has 16 residues. Germline V gene sequence: CDR1 SQVTM, CDR2 ANQGSEA. V lost 4 bases and J lost 1, with 16 bases in between. CDR3 loop: CSVGRLSGGTNEKLFF. The CDR3 DNA reads as TGCAGCGTTGGTCGTCTATCGGGGGGAACTAATGAAAAACTGTTTTTT. Together with reference TRBV29-1 and TRBJ1-4, the CDR3 gives the full variable domain: SAVISQKPSRDICQRGTSLTIQCQVDSQVTMMFWYRQQPGQSLTLIATANQGSEATYESGFVIDKFPISRPNLTFSTLTVSNMSPEDSSIYLCSVGRLSGGTNEKLFFGSGTQLSVL.

This clonotype was picked up many times. V and J are TRBV7-9 and TRBJ2-3; 16 positions agree with TRBD2. J was trimmed by 4 bases and V by 5 bases; bases with no gene match: 9. Germline V CDR1 and CDR2: SEHNR, FQNEAQ (reference sequence). The CDR3 runs 18 residues. The CDR3 loop reads CASSGPGTSGGASDTQYF. The CDR3 bases are TGTGCCAGCAGCGGCCCCGGGACTAGCGGGGGGGCGTCAGATACGCAGTATTTT.

The genes are TRBV3-1 and TRBJ1-6; D is unresolved. Looked up from germline, CDR1 is LGHDT and CDR2 is YNNKEL (reference sequence). The V end lost 4 bases, the J end lost 7 bases, and 14 bases lay between the germline ends. The CDR3 has 15 amino acids. The CDR3 region is CASSPYDVPNSPLHF. The CDR3 region has the DNA TGTGCCAGCAGCCCGTACGACGTACCAAATTCACCCCTCCACTTT. The entire variable domain, with the rest obtained from reference TRBV3-1 and TRBJ1-6, is as follows: DTAVSQTPKYLVTQMGNDKSIKCEQNLGHDTMYWYKQDSKKFLKIMFSYNNKELIINETVPNRFSPKSPDKAHLNLHINSLELGDSAVYFCASSPYDVPNSPLHFGNGTRLTVT.

This clonotype was detected many times. The chain joins TRBV5-4 to TRBJ2-7; tentatively, D is TRBD1 or TRBD2 (5 bases each). Germline lookup yields CDR1 SGHNT and CDR2 YYREEE (reference sequence). V was clipped by 4 bases and J by 8 bases, with 22 bases between them. The CDR3 runs to 15 residues. The DNA for the CDR3 is TGTGCCAGCAGCCGTCCGGGACCCAAAGTTTACCAGCAGTACTTC. Amino acid sequence: CASSRPGPKVYQQYF.

At least ten counts were recorded for this clonotype. The V and J genes are TRBV15 and TRBJ1-2, with 10 bases fitting TRBD1. Trimming cost V 1 base and J 6 bases; bases outside gene matches: 8. Per germline, CDR1 LNHNV and CDR2 YYDKDF (reference sequence). This CDR3 region has 16 residues. The CDR3 region is CATSRARTGGRNGYTF. The CDR3, as DNA: TGTGCCACCAGCAGAGCCAGGACAGGGGGGAGAAATGGCTACACCTTC.

This clonotype was counted at least ten times. The chain recombines TRBV3-1 with TRBJ1-5; D perhaps matches TRBD1 (5 bases). The germline gives CDR1 LGHDT, CDR2 YNNKEL (reference sequence). V was cut by 4 bases and J by 6 bases, with 10 bases left in between. The CDR3 is 13 amino acids. The CDR3 reads CASSLGGVQPQHF. In nucleotides, the CDR3 is TGTGCCAGCAGCCTGGGGGGAGTTCAGCCCCAGCATTTT.

This clonotype was seen ten or more times. The rearrangement links TRBV7-2 to TRBJ2-3, with TRBD2 matching 8 bases. V was pared by 5 bases and J by 4 bases, with 8 bases of the junction left unmatched. Germline V gene data show CDR1 as SGHTA and CDR2 as FQGNSA. This CDR3 is built from 15 residues. CDR3 sequence: CASSPGGAMADTQYF. In nucleotides, the CDR3 is TGTGCCAGCAGCCCCGGGGGGGCAATGGCAGATACGCAGTATTTT.

This clonotype came up many times. This chain uses TRBV7-2 with TRBJ2-7; D remains unclear. The germline CDR1 and CDR2 sequences are SGHTA and FQGNSA. The V gene lost 5 bases and the J gene lost 3 bases, with 8 bases spanning the gap. The CDR3 runs to 12 residues. CDR3 loop: CASSPQIYEQYF. The CDR3 nucleotides read TGTGCCAGCAGCCCCCAGATCTACGAGCAGTACTTC.

This clonotype was counted between two and nine times. The J gene is TRBJ1-1, the V gene TRBV5-6; D is unclear. V was pared by 1 base and J by 1 base, with 11 bases between. CDR1 and CDR2 from the germline V gene are SGHDT and YYEEEE. The CDR3 loop spans 15 amino acids. The CDR3 DNA sequence: TGTGCCAGCAGCTTGTTGTATCAAGCGAACACTGAAGCTTTCTTT. Its translation: CASSLLYQANTEAFF.

This clonotype was observed many times. The rearrangement links TRBV6-5 to TRBJ2-3, with TRBD2 matching 15 bases. After removal of 5 bases from V and 4 bases from J, the junction contained 16 bases not matched to a gene. The germline gives CDR1 MNHEY, CDR2 SVGAGI. The CDR3 is 20 residues long. The CDR3 protein is CASSRPSPGLAGGSADTQYF. The CDR3 region has the DNA TGTGCCAGCAGTCGACCTTCACCGGGACTAGCGGGGGGTTCTGCAGATACGCAGTATTTT.

This clonotype was counted at least ten times. The chain is built from TRBV6-2 or TRBV6-3 and TRBJ1-5, with 9 positions matching TRBD1. The V gene's germline CDR1 is MNHEY and CDR2 SVGEGT. The V segment lost 4 bases and the J segment 2 bases; nucleotides outside the gene matches: 3. This CDR3 comprises 15 residues. CDR3 amino acids: CASSLTGGRNQPQHF. Written as DNA, the CDR3 is TGTGCCAGCAGTTTAACAGGGGGCCGCAATCAGCCCCAGCATTTT.

This clonotype was recorded at least ten times. CDR3 sequence (DNA): TGTGCCAGCAGCCAGGGGGTAACGGGAAACACCATATATTTT. Translating it yields CASSQGVTGNTIYF. J is TRBJ1-3 and V is TRBV3-1; D is perhaps TRBD1 (5 bases). V lost 3 bases to trimming and J lost 4 bases, with 10 bases between them. Germline-derived CDR1 and CDR2 are LGHDT and YNNKEL (reference sequence). The CDR3 runs 14 residues.

This clonotype was counted ten times or more. The chain is built from TRBV21-1 and TRBJ2-5; the table's D call of TRBD1 was not tested on the DNA. TRBV21-1 corresponds to a pseudogene. The CDR3 runs 17 residues. CDR3: CASSKGGAGALQETQYF. Written as DNA, the CDR3 is TGTGCCAGCAGCAAAGGGGGGGCGGGGGCCCTACAAGAGACCCAGTACTTC.

This clonotype was recorded at least ten times. The V and J genes are TRBV20-1 and TRBJ1-5; D is uncertain. The CDR3 loop spans 14 amino acids. Germline CDR1 is DFQATT and CDR2 is SNEGSKA (reference sequence). V lost 0 bases to trimming and J lost 7 bases, with 13 bases between them. The CDR3 region is CSARDAVDQQPQHF. CDR3 nucleotides: TGCAGTGCTAGAGATGCTGTTGACCAACAGCCCCAGCATTTT.